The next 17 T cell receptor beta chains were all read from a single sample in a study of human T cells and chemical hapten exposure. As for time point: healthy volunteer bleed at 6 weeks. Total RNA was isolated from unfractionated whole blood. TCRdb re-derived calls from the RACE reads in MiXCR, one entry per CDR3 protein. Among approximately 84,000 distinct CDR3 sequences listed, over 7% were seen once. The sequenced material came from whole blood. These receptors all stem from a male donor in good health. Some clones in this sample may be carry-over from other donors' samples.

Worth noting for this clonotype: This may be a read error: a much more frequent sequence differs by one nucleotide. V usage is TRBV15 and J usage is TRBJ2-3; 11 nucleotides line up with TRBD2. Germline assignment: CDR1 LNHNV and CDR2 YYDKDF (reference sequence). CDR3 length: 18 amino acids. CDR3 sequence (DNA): TGTGCCACCAGCAGACGAAGGTGGACTAGCGGGCCTGGGGATACGAAGTATTTT. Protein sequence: CATSRRRWTSGPGDTKYF.

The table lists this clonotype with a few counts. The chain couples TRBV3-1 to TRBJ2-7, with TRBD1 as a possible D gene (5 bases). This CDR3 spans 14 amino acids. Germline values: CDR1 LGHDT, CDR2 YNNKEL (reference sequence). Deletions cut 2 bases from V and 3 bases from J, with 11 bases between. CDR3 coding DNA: TGTGCCAGCAGCCAAAGTCGACAGAGCTACGAGCAGTACTTC. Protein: CASSQSRQSYEQYF.

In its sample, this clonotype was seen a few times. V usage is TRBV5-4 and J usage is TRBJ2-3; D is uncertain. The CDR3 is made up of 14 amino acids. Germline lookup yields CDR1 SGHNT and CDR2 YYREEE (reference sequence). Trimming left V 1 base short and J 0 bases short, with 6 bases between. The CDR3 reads CASSLTESTDTQYF. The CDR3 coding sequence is TGTGCCAGCAGCTTGACAGAGAGCACAGATACGCAGTATTTT.

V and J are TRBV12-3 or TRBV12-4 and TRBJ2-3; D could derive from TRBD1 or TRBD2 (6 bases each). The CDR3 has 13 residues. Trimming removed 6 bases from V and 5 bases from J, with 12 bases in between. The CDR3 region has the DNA TGTGCCAGCAGCCGTCGGGGGCAAGATACGCAGTATTTT. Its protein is CASSRRGQDTQYF.

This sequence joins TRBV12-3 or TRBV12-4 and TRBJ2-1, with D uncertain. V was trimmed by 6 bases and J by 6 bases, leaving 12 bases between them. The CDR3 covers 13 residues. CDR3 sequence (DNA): TGTGCCAGCAGCTTGGGGTATTCCAATGAGCAGTTCTTC. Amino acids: CASSLGYSNEQFF.

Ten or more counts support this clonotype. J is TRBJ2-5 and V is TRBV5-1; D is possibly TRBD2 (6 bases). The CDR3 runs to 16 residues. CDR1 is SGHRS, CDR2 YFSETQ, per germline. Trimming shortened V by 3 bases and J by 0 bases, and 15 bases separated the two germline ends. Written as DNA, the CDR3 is TGCGCCAGCAGCTCCGAGGGAGGCCATTACCAAGAGACCCAGTACTTC. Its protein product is CASSSEGGHYQETQYF.

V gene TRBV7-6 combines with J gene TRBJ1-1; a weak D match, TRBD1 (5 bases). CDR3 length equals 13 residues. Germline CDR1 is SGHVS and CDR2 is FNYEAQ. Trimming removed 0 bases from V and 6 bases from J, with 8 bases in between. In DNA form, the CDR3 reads TGTGCCAGCAGCTTAGCGGGGCCAGCTGAAGCTTTCTTT. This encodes CASSLAGPAEAFF.

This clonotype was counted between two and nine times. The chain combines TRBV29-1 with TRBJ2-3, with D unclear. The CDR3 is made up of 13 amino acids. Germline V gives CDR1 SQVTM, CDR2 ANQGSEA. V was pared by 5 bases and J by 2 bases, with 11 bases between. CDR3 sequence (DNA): TGCAGCGTTTCCTTGGGGATCACAGATACGCAGTATTTT. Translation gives CSVSLGITDTQYF.

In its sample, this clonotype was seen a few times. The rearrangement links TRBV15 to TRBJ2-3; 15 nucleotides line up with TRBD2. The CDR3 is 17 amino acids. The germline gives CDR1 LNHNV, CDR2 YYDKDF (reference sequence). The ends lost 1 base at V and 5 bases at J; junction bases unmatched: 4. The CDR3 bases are TGTGCCACCAGCAGAGCGGGACTAGCGGGAGGAGAAGATACGCAGTATTTT. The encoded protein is CATSRAGLAGGEDTQYF.

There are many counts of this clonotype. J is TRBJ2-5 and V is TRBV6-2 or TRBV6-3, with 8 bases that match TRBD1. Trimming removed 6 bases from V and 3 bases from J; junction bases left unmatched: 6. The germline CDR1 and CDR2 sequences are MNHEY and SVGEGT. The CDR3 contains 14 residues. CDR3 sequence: CASSFGTGEETQYF. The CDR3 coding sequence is TGTGCCAGCAGCTTTGGGACAGGAGAAGAGACCCAGTACTTC.

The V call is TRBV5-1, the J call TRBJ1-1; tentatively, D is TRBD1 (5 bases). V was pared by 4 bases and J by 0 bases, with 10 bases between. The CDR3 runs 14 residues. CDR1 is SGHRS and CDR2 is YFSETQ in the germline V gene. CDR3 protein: CASSGGVMNTEAFF. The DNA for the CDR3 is TGCGCCAGCAGCGGGGGGGTCATGAACACTGAAGCTTTCTTT.

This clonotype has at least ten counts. The CDR3 DNA follows: TGTGCCAGCACCCTCTCTAGGGGAGGAGCTGAAGCTTTCTTT. Its protein is CASTLSRGGAEAFF. The J gene is TRBJ1-1, the V gene TRBV28; possibly TRBD1 for D (5 bases). Trimming removed 7 bases from V and 6 bases from J, with 18 bases in between. This CDR3 is built from 14 residues. The germline gives CDR1 MDHEN, CDR2 SYDVKM.

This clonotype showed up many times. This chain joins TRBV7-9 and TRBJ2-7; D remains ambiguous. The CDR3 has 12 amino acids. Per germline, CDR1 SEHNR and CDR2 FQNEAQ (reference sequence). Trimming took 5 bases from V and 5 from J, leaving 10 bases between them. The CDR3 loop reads CASSAPLDEQYF. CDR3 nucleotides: TGTGCCAGCAGCGCACCTTTGGACGAGCAGTACTTC. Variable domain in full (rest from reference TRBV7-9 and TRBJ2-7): DTGVSQNPRHKITKRGQNVTFRCDPISEHNRLYWYRQTLGQGPEFLTYFQNEAQLEKSRLLSDRFSAERPKGSFSTLEIQRTEQGDSAMYLCASSAPLDEQYFGPGTRLTVT.

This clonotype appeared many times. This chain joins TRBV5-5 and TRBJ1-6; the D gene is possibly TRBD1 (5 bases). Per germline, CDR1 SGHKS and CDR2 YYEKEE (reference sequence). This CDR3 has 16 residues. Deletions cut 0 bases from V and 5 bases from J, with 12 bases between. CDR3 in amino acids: CASSLDRRRDNSPLHF. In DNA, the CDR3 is TGTGCCAGCAGCTTGGACAGGCGAAGAGATAATTCACCCCTCCACTTT.

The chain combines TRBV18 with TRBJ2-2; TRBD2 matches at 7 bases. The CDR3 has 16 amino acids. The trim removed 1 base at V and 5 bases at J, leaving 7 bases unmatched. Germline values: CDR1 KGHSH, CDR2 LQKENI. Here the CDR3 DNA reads TGTGCCAGCTCACCACAGTCGGGAGGAAGGACCGGGGAGCTGTTTTTT. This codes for CASSPQSGGRTGELFF.

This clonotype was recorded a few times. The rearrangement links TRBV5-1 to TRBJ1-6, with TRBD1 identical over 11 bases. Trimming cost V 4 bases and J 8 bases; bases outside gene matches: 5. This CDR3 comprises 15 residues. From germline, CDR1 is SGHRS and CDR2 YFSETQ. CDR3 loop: CASSPGQGADSPLHF. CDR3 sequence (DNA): TGCGCCAGCAGCCCTGGACAGGGGGCCGATTCACCCCTCCACTTT.

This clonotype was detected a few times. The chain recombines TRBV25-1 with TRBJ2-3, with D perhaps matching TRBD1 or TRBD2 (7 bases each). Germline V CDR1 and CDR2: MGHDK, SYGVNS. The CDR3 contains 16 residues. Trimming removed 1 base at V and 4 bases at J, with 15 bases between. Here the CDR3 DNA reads TGTGCCAGCAGTGAATTTGACAGGGAGGGGGCAGATACGCAGTATTTT. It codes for CASSEFDREGADTQYF. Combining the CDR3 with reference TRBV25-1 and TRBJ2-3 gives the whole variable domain EADIYQTPRYLVIGTGKKITLECSQTMGHDKMYWYQQDPGMELHLIHYSYGVNSTEKGDLSSESTVSRIRTEHFPLTLESARPSHTSQYLCASSEFDREGADTQYFGPGTRLTVL.